This T cell receptor beta chain was captured in a study of T-cell reconstitution after alpha-beta-depleted transplantation in children. Study observations and caveats: There were some patients whose high TCRbeta diversity at day 60 came from surviving recipient T cells and thymic progenitors. From newly produced T cells came most of the T-cell counts and diversity one year after transplant. Where alpha-beta T cells came from about two months after transplant was reportedly several hundred expanded graft clones.

Unique molecular identifiers were incorporated during preparation of the TCRbeta library. TCRdb re-called the PCR reads with MiXCR, one entry per CDR3 protein. This table has some 300,000 distinct CDR3 sequences, around 7.1% appearing once. Many counts were recorded for this clonotype. Its antigen remains unidentified. The V and J ends lost 4 bases and 3 bases respectively, with 9 bases between them. The germline CDR1 and CDR2 sequences are LGHDT and YNNKEL (reference sequence). CDR3 length: 13 residues. The V call is TRBV3-1, the J call TRBJ1-1, with no clear D. This receptor was identified in a female patient aged 2-9 years who had a stem cell transplant for Fanconi anemia, so the T cells may come from the graft donor. The specimen was peripheral blood, collected 360 days after TCRalphabeta/CD19-depleted stem cell transplant. CDR3 nucleotides: TGTGCCAGCAGCCTAAAGCTGGACACTGAAGCTTTCTTT. Encoded protein: CASSLKLDTEAFF.